The rows below give T cell receptor beta chains drawn from one sample of a study of OX40 agonist ivuxolimab in advanced cancers. TCRdb's copy holds only in-frame clones and misses some; the assay was immunoSEQ multiplex PCR. The table shows fewer than 50,000 clones, with around 92% occurring only once. The specimen comprised CD4+ or CD8+ T cells sorted from blood, sampled in a trial of the OX40 agonist ivuxolimab. The receptors stem from an adult with an advanced solid tumor such as melanoma, head and neck, liver or kidney cancer. CDR3s leave out the opening cysteine and the closing phenylalanine or tryptophan. The size entry is marked missing in some rows and otherwise reads once, few, many or a size class.

v_call: TRBV28
j_call: TRBJ2-5
clone_size: .
cdr3_aa: ASSLTRVQKETQY

v_call: TRBV2
j_call: TRBJ2-1
clone_size: .
cdr3_aa: ASSRPSDREQF

v_call: TRBV29-1
j_call: TRBJ1-2
clone_size: .
cdr3_aa: SAYDNQGEGGNYGYT

v_call: TRBV19
j_call: TRBJ1-1
clone_size: .
cdr3_aa: ASSPLPGTEAF

v_call: TRBV5-8
j_call: TRBJ1-6
clone_size: .
cdr3_aa: ASSPGRGPRSPLH

v_call: TRBV7-6
j_call: TRBJ2-1
clone_size: .
cdr3_aa: ASSFRGPNNEQF

v_call: TRBV5-6
j_call: TRBJ2-2
clone_size: .
cdr3_aa: ASSSRGRELF

v_call: TRBV19
j_call: TRBJ1-4
clone_size: .
cdr3_aa: ASSLGHREQEKLF

v_call: TRBV11-2
j_call: TRBJ2-1
clone_size: .
cdr3_aa: ASSLDLGTGDNEQF

v_call: TRBV7-9
j_call: TRBJ1-1
clone_size: .
cdr3_aa: ASSLRESTRGTEAF

v_call: TRBV4-2
j_call: TRBJ1-1
clone_size: .
cdr3_aa: ASSQGGVYAEAF

v_call: TRBV7-8
j_call: TRBJ2-7
clone_size: .
cdr3_aa: ASSLGTYYEQY

v_call: TRBV10-2
j_call: TRBJ2-7
clone_size: .
cdr3_aa: ASSESQIVYEQY

v_call: TRBV9
j_call: TRBJ2-3
clone_size: .
cdr3_aa: ASSAPLAGGADTQY

v_call: TRBV9
j_call: TRBJ2-5
clone_size: .
cdr3_aa: ASSEGKETQY

v_call: TRBV7-9
j_call: TRBJ2-2
clone_size: few
cdr3_aa: ASSLGQLRTGELF

v_call: TRBV6-5
j_call: TRBJ2-2
clone_size: .
cdr3_aa: ASSYSHDTGELF

v_call: TRBV5-8
j_call: TRBJ2-5
clone_size: .
cdr3_aa: ASPHPAPRAPGVPQETQY

v_call: TRBV5-4
j_call: TRBJ1-2
clone_size: .
cdr3_aa: ASSPFHQGGYT

v_call: TRBV9
j_call: TRBJ2-2
clone_size: .
cdr3_aa: ASSVGAGTGETGELF

v_call: TRBV11-2
j_call: TRBJ2-7
clone_size: .
cdr3_aa: ASSPPTGGIYEQY

v_call: TRBV7-9
j_call: TRBJ2-1
clone_size: few
cdr3_aa: ASSSGREGSSYNEQF

v_call: TRBV19
j_call: TRBJ1-1
clone_size: .
cdr3_aa: ASSIVGPVTASNTEAF

v_call: TRBV7-8
j_call: TRBJ2-1
clone_size: .
cdr3_aa: ASSLSAERSNEQF

v_call: TRBV5-1
j_call: TRBJ2-7
clone_size: .
cdr3_aa: ASSWRDEK

v_call: TRBV2
j_call: TRBJ1-1
clone_size: .
cdr3_aa: ASSEGAGEAF